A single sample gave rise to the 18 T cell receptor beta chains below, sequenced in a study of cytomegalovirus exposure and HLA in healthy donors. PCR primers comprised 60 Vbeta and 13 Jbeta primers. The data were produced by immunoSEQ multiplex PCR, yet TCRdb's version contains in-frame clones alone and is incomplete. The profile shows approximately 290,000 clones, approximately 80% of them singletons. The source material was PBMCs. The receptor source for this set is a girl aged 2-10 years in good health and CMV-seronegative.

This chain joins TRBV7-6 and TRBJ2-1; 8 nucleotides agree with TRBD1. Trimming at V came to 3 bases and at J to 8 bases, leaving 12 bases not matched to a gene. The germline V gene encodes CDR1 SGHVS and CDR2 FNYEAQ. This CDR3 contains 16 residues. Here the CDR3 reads CASSFRPDRDLDEQFF. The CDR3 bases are TGTGCCAGCAGCTTTCGACCGGACAGGGATCTAGATGAGCAGTTCTTC.

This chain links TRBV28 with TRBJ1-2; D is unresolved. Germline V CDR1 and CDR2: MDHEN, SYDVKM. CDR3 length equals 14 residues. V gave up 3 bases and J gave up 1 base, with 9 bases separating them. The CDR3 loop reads CASSLGRGNYGYTF. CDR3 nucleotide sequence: TGTGCCAGCAGTTTGGGTCGAGGTAACTATGGCTACACCTTC.

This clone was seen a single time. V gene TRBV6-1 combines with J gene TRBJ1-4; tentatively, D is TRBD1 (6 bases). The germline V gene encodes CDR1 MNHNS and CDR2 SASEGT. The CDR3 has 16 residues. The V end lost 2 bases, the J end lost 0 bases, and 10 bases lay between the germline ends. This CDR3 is CASSEWTVTTNEKLFF. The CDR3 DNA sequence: TGTGCCAGCAGTGAATGGACAGTCACAACTAATGAAAAACTGTTTTTT.

In DNA form, the CDR3 reads TGTGCCATCAGTGAGGGACAGGGTGGAAACACCATATATTTT. As protein: CAISEGQGGNTIYF. The chain links TRBV10-3 to TRBJ1-3; 8 bases match TRBD1. V trimming: 2 bases; J trimming: 3 bases; junction bases outside the gene matches: 0. The CDR3 is 14 amino acids. Germline V lookup: CDR1 ENHRY, CDR2 SYGVKD.

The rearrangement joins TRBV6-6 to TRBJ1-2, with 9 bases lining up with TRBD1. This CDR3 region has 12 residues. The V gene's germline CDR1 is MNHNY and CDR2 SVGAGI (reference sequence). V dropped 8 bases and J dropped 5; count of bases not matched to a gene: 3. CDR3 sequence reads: CASGDRVYGYTF. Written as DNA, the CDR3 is TGTGCCAGCGGGGACAGGGTTTATGGCTACACCTTC.

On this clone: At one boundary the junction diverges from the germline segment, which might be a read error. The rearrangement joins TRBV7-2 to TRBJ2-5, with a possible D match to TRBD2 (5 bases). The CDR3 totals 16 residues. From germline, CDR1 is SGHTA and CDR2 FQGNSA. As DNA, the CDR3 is TGTGCCAGCAGCTTAAACGGCGGGTGGATCCCAGAGACCCGGTACTTC. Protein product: CASSLNGGWIPETRYF.

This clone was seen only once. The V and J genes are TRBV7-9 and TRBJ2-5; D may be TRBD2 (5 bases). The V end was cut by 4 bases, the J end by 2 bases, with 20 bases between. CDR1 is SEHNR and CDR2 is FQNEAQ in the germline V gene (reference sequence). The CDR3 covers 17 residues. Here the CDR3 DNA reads TGTGCCAGCAGCTCCCGAGCGCGAGAGGGAGTTCAAGAGACCCAGTACTTC. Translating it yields CASSSRAREGVQETQYF.

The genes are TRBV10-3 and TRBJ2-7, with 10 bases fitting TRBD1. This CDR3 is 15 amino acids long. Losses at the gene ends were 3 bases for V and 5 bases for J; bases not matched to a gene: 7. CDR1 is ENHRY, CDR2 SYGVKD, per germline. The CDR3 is CAISDSTGGSDEQYF. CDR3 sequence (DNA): TGTGCCATCAGTGACTCGACAGGGGGCAGCGACGAGCAGTACTTC.

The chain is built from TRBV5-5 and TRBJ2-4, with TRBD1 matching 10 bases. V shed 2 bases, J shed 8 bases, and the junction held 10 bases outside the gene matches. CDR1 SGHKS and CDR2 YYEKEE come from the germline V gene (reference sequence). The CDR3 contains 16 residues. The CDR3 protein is CASSFGPGQGGDIQYF. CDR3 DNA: TGTGCCAGCAGCTTTGGCCCAGGACAGGGGGGGGACATTCAGTACTTC. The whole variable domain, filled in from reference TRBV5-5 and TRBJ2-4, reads DAGVTQSPTHLIKTRGQQVTLRCSPISGHKSVSWYQQVLGQGPQFIFQYYEKEERGRGNFPDRFSARQFPNYSSELNVNALLLGDSALYLCASSFGPGQGGDIQYFGAGTRLSVL.

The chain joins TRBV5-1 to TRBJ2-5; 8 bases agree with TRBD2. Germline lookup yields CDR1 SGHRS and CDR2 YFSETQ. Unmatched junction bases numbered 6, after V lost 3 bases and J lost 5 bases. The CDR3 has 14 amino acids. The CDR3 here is CASSWAPGGETQYF. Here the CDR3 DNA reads TGCGCCAGCAGCTGGGCGCCGGGGGGGGAGACCCAGTACTTC.

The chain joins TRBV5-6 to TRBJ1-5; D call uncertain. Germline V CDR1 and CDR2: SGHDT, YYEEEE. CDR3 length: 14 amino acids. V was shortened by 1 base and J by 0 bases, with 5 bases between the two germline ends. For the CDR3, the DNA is TGTGCCAGCAGCTTGCGGTATAGCAATCAGCCCCAGCATTTT. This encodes CASSLRYSNQPQHF.

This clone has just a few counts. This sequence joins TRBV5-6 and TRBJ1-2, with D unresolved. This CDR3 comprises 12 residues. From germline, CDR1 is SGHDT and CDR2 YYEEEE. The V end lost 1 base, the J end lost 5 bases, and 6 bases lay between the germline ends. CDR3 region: CASSLSTYGYTF. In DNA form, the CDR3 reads TGTGCCAGCAGCTTGTCCACATATGGCTACACCTTC. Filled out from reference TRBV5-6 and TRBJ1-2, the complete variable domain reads DAGVTQSPTHLIKTRGQQVTLRCSPKSGHDTVSWYQQALGQGPQFIFQYYEEEERQRGNFPDRFSGHQFPNYSSELNVNALLLGDSALYLCASSLSTYGYTFGSGTRLTVV.

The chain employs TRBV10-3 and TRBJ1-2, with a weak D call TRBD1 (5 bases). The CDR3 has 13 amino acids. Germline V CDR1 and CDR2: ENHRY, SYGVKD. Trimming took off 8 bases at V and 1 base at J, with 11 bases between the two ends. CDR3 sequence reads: CAIRPGGNYGYTF. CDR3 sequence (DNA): TGTGCCATCCGGCCGGGGGGTAACTATGGCTACACCTTC.

This CDR3 is CASSLIGHQETQYF. CDR3 nucleotides: TGCGCCAGCAGCTTGATTGGCCATCAAGAGACCCAGTACTTC. V gene TRBV5-1 combines with J gene TRBJ2-5, with D uncertain. V was shortened by 1 base and J by 2 bases, with 9 bases between the two germline ends. Germline lookup yields CDR1 SGHRS and CDR2 YFSETQ. This CDR3 has 14 amino acids.

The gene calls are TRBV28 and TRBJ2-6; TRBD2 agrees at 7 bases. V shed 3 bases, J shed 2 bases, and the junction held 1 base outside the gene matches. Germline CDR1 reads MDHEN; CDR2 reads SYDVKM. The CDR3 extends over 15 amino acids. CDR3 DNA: TGTGCCAGCAGTTTGGGAGGGGCTGGGGCCAACGTCCTGACTTTC. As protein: CASSLGGAGANVLTF.

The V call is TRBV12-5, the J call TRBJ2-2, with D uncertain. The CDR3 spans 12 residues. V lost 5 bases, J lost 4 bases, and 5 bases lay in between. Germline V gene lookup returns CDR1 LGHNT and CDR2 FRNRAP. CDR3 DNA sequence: TGTGCTAGTGGTGGAGCCACCGGGGAGCTGTTTTTT. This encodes CASGGATGELFF.

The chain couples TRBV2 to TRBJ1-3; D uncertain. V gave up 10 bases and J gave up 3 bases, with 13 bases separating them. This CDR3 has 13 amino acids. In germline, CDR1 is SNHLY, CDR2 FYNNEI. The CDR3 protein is CAIRRGVGNTIYF. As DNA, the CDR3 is TGTGCCATCCGACGGGGTGTTGGAAACACCATATATTTT.

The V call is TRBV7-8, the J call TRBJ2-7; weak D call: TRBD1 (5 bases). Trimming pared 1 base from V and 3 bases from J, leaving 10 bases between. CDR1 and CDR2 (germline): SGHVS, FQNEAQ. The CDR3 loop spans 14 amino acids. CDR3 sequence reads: CASSLDSGFYEQYF. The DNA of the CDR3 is TGTGCCAGCAGCTTAGATTCAGGGTTCTACGAGCAGTACTTC.